The 28 T cell receptor beta chains in this list originate from one sample, sequenced in a study of T cells in narcolepsy. Repertoires were generated with immunoSEQ multiplex PCR, while TCRdb's copy carries only in-frame clones and drops some. Of around 28,000 clones listed, around four fifths were seen once; the top ten hold around 0.9%. The sequenced sample consisted of CD45RA- memory CD4+ T cells from PBMCs. The receptors here all came from a human donor with narcolepsy.

The genes are TRBV29-1 and TRBJ2-1; weak D call: TRBD2 (6 bases). The V gene lost 4 bases and the J gene lost 6 bases, with 13 bases spanning the gap. Germline V CDR1 and CDR2: SQVTM, ANQGSEA. This CDR3 comprises 13 residues. The DNA of the CDR3 is TGCAGCGTTGGGGCGGGGACCTTCAATGAGCAGTTCTTC. This encodes CSVGAGTFNEQFF.

This clone was detected once. This chain joins TRBV20-1 and TRBJ2-3; D ambiguous. Looked up from germline, CDR1 is DFQATT and CDR2 is SNEGSKA (reference sequence). This CDR3 is built from 11 residues. Trimming took 3 bases from V and 6 from J, leaving 7 bases between them. CDR3 loop: CSASYGDTQYF. The CDR3 DNA reads TGCAGTGCTAGTTACGGGGATACGCAGTATTTT.

The V gene is TRBV28, the J gene TRBJ2-1, with D tentatively TRBD2 (6 bases). The V and J ends lost 6 bases and 2 bases respectively, with 17 bases between them. Germline CDR1 and CDR2: MDHEN and SYDVKM. This CDR3 contains 16 residues. The CDR3 is CASSRPVGGAYNEQFF. In nucleotides, the CDR3 is TGTGCCAGCAGCCGGCCGGTGGGGGGAGCCTACAATGAGCAGTTCTTC.

In DNA, the CDR3 is TGTGCCAGCAGTTTCGGGGACGGCCTCAATTCACCCCTCCACTTT. Its translation: CASSFGDGLNSPLHF. V and J are TRBV6-6 and TRBJ1-6; possibly TRBD1 for D (5 bases). CDR1 MNHNY and CDR2 SVGAGI come from the germline V gene (reference sequence). The CDR3 loop spans 15 amino acids. V lost 4 bases to trimming and J lost 7 bases, with 14 bases between them.

CDR3 sequence (DNA): TGTGCCAGCAGCCAAGTCCGGACAGGGAAGGATGGCTACACCTTC. It yields the protein CASSQVRTGKDGYTF. V usage is TRBV14 and J usage is TRBJ1-2; 8 nucleotides match TRBD1. CDR3 length equals 15 residues. Per germline, CDR1 SGHDN and CDR2 FVKESK. The V and J ends lost 1 base and 6 bases, in that order; junction bases with no gene match: 7.

This chain uses TRBV19 with TRBJ2-3, with unresolved D. Germline values: CDR1 LNHDA, CDR2 SQIVND (reference sequence). Trimming took 3 bases from V and 5 from J, leaving 9 bases between them. This CDR3 has 13 amino acids. CDR3 DNA: TGTGCCAGTAGTATCCCCCCAGGAGATACGCAGTATTTT. Translation gives CASSIPPGDTQYF.

This chain connects TRBV10-3 to TRBJ2-3; D remains unclear. CDR1 is ENHRY, CDR2 SYGVKD, per germline. V was clipped by 6 bases and J by 0 bases, with 1 base between them. CDR3 length: 11 residues. The CDR3 DNA reads TGTGCCATCAGAAGCACAGATACGCAGTATTTT. It translates to CAIRSTDTQYF.

The chain has TRBV5-4 and TRBJ2-3, with 8 bases fitting TRBD2. Unmatched junction bases numbered 4, after V lost 2 bases and J lost 8 bases. Germline CDR1 SGHNT, CDR2 YYREEE (reference sequence). CDR3 length: 13 amino acids. The CDR3 is CASSFSGEATQYF. CDR3 DNA sequence: TGTGCCAGCAGCTTTAGCGGGGAGGCTACGCAGTATTTT.

This clone showed up just a few times. This chain connects TRBV19 to TRBJ1-3; 8 bases line up with TRBD1. V lost 3 bases, J lost 2 bases, and 9 bases stayed unmatched. CDR3 length: 17 amino acids. Germline V gene sequence: CDR1 LNHDA, CDR2 SQIVND (reference sequence). CDR3 amino acids: CASSIYGTGGPGNTIYF. The CDR3 region has the DNA TGTGCCAGTAGTATTTACGGCACAGGGGGACCTGGAAACACCATATATTTT.

This chain uses TRBV5-1 with TRBJ1-2, with D possibly matching TRBD1 (6 bases). There are 13 residues in the CDR3. Germline values: CDR1 SGHRS, CDR2 YFSETQ. Trimming took off 1 base at V and 7 bases at J, with 11 bases between the two ends. Written as DNA, the CDR3 is TGCGCCAGCAGCTTGAGGACAGCCTCTGGCTACACCTTC. Translation gives CASSLRTASGYTF.

The gene calls are TRBV6-5 and TRBJ1-1; no definite D call. The CDR3 is made up of 12 amino acids. Germline CDR1 reads MNHEY; CDR2 reads SVGAGI. With 5 bases removed from V and 4 bases from J, the gap between germline ends came to 8 bases. The CDR3: CASSEMVTEAFF. The DNA for the CDR3 is TGTGCCAGCAGTGAAATGGTCACTGAAGCTTTCTTT.

The gene calls are TRBV7-8 and TRBJ2-5; possible D gene TRBD1, 5 bases. CDR3 length: 15 residues. From germline, CDR1 is SGHVS and CDR2 FQNEAQ. V lost 3 bases and J lost 2, with 13 bases in between. The CDR3 spells CASSFSQGGQETQYF. CDR3 nucleotides: TGTGCCAGCAGCTTTTCGCAGGGCGGACAAGAGACCCAGTACTTC.

The chain carries TRBV11-2 and TRBJ2-5; D call uncertain. From germline, CDR1 is SGHAT and CDR2 FQNNGV. This CDR3 spans 13 amino acids. The V and J ends lost 3 bases and 0 bases respectively, with 5 bases between them. CDR3 protein: CASSLGYQETQYF. For the CDR3, the DNA is TGTGCCAGCAGCTTGGGGTACCAAGAGACCCAGTACTTC.

The chain couples TRBV9 to TRBJ2-2, with a possible D match to TRBD2 (5 bases). V was pared by 3 bases and J by 4 bases, with 13 bases between. The CDR3 has 15 amino acids. The germline V gene encodes CDR1 SGDLS and CDR2 YYNGEE. The CDR3 coding sequence is TGTGCCAGCAGCGCCACGGAAGGGAGCACCGGGGAGCTGTTTTTT. This sequence encodes CASSATEGSTGELFF.

The J gene is TRBJ2-3, the V gene TRBV25-1, with 9 bases fitting TRBD2. Looked up from germline, CDR1 is MGHDK and CDR2 is SYGVNS. The CDR3 loop spans 15 amino acids. V shed 5 bases, J shed 4 bases, and the junction held 7 bases outside the gene matches. CDR3 nucleotide sequence: TGTGCCAGCAGTAATGCGGGGGGGCTATCAGATACGCAGTATTTT. It specifies CASSNAGGLSDTQYF.

The chain uses TRBV10-3 and TRBJ1-1; D may be TRBD1 (5 bases). Trimming shortened V by 3 bases and J by 11 bases, and 16 bases separated the two germline ends. There are 13 residues in the CDR3. Per germline, CDR1 ENHRY and CDR2 SYGVKD. CDR3 DNA sequence: TGTGCCATCAGTGACGGGGGAGGAGAAAGGGCTTTCTTT. Encoded protein: CAISDGGGERAFF.

The chain links TRBV6-5 to TRBJ2-7; possible D gene TRBD2, 7 bases. Germline values: CDR1 MNHEY, CDR2 SVGAGI. V was trimmed by 5 bases and J by 6 bases, leaving 17 bases between them. This CDR3 has 14 residues. CDR3 sequence: CASSARGGAAEQYF. The CDR3 nucleotides read TGTGCCAGCAGTGCGAGGGGGGGGGCCGCCGAGCAGTACTTC.

The chain recombines TRBV2 with TRBJ1-2; D call uncertain. This CDR3 is built from 14 residues. The germline V gene has CDR1 SNHLY and CDR2 FYNNEI. V lost 3 bases and J lost 1, with 9 bases in between. CDR3 DNA: TGTGCCAGCAGTGAGACGGGATTTAACTATGGCTACACCTTC. This codes for CASSETGFNYGYTF.

This clone was observed a single time. This chain links TRBV4-1 with TRBJ1-6; tentatively, D is TRBD1 (5 bases). V was cut by 3 bases and J by 7 bases, with 10 bases left in between. Germline values: CDR1 MGHRA, CDR2 YSYEKL. This CDR3 is built from 14 residues. The CDR3 loop is CASSQDRQNSPLHF. CDR3 DNA sequence: TGCGCCAGCAGCCAGGATAGACAGAATTCACCCCTCCACTTT.

The chain links TRBV2 to TRBJ1-2, with D possibly matching TRBD1 (5 bases). Germline assignment: CDR1 SNHLY and CDR2 FYNNEI. The CDR3 has 14 residues. V lost 3 bases and J 5 bases, leaving 13 bases between the germline ends. CDR3 sequence reads: CASSERSGLYGYTF. For the CDR3, the DNA is TGTGCCAGCAGTGAGAGGTCAGGGTTATATGGCTACACCTTC.

V gene TRBV6-5 combines with J gene TRBJ1-5; D perhaps matches TRBD1 (5 bases). Germline V CDR1 and CDR2: MNHEY, SVGAGI. This CDR3 spans 14 amino acids. Trimming shortened V by 7 bases and J by 2 bases, and 12 bases separated the two germline ends. The DNA of the CDR3 is TGTGCCAGCAAAGCCAGGGAGGGCAATCAGCCCCAGCATTTT. Amino acid sequence: CASKAREGNQPQHF.

In DNA form, the CDR3 reads TGTGCCAGCAGCCAAGATCTAATGGACACTGAAGCTTTCTTT. It is translated as CASSQDLMDTEAFF. The rearrangement links TRBV14 to TRBJ1-1; no clear D. The CDR3 sequence is 14 residues long. Per the germline V gene, CDR1 is SGHDN and CDR2 is FVKESK. V dropped 0 bases and J dropped 3 bases, with 8 bases sitting between them.

The gene calls are TRBV7-2 and TRBJ2-7, with D perhaps TRBD1 or TRBD2 (5 bases each). CDR3 length: 14 amino acids. Per the germline V gene, CDR1 is SGHTA and CDR2 is FQGNSA. V lost 3 bases to trimming and J lost 4 bases, with 13 bases between them. CDR3 nucleotide sequence: TGTGCCAGCAGCTTCGGGGCCGAAAGGTACGAGCAGTACTTC. Its translation: CASSFGAERYEQYF.

The genes are TRBV28 and TRBJ1-2; tentatively, D is TRBD1 (6 bases). Looked up from germline, CDR1 is MDHEN and CDR2 is SYDVKM. The CDR3 sequence is 16 residues long. V lost 5 bases, J lost 4 bases, and 20 bases lay in between. The CDR3 loop is CASSPAGAGIVYGYTF. DNA for the CDR3: TGTGCCAGCAGTCCCGCGGGGGCAGGGATTGTCTATGGCTACACCTTC.

The rearrangement links TRBV7-7 to TRBJ2-7; D uncertain. CDR1 is SSHAT, CDR2 FNYEAQ, per germline (reference sequence). This CDR3 comprises 13 residues. Trimming pared 5 bases from V and 4 bases from J, leaving 12 bases between. The DNA of the CDR3 is TGTGCCAGCAGCCCACCCAGGAAGTACGAGCAGTACTTC. It encodes CASSPPRKYEQYF.

The chain is built from TRBV19 and TRBJ2-3; D tentatively reads TRBD1 or TRBD2 (5 bases each). Germline V gene data show CDR1 as LNHDA and CDR2 as SQIVND (reference sequence). V was shortened by 3 bases and J by 6 bases, with 13 bases between the two germline ends. This CDR3 comprises 14 residues. The chain's CDR3 is CASSISGAPDTQYF. The CDR3 DNA sequence: TGTGCCAGTAGTATTTCCGGGGCCCCGGATACGCAGTATTTT.

This chain connects TRBV19 to TRBJ2-2; 7 positions agree with TRBD2. CDR1 LNHDA and CDR2 SQIVND come from the germline V gene (reference sequence). The trim removed 6 bases at V and 6 bases at J, leaving 1 base unmatched. The CDR3 is 12 residues long. CDR3: CASSRGAGELFF. The CDR3 coding sequence is TGTGCCAGTAGCCGGGGGGCCGGGGAGCTGTTTTTT.

The CDR3 region is CAWKRVDNSPLHF. The CDR3 region has the DNA TGTGCCTGGAAAAGGGTCGATAATTCACCCCTCCACTTT. The gene calls are TRBV30 and TRBJ1-6; D remains unclear. The CDR3 runs 13 residues. Germline CDR1 GTSNPN, CDR2 SVGIG (reference sequence). Trimming shortened V by 4 bases and J by 5 bases, and 9 bases separated the two germline ends.